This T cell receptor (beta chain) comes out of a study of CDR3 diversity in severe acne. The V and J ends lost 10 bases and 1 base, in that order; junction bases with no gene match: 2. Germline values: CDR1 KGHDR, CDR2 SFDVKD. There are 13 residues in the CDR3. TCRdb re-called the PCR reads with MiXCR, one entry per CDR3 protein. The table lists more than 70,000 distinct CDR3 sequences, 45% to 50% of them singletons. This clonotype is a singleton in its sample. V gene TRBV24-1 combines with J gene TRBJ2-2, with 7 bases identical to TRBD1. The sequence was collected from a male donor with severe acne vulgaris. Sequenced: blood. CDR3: CATRDRNTGELFF. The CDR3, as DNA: TGTGCCACTAGGGACAGGAACACCGGGGAGCTGTTTTTT.